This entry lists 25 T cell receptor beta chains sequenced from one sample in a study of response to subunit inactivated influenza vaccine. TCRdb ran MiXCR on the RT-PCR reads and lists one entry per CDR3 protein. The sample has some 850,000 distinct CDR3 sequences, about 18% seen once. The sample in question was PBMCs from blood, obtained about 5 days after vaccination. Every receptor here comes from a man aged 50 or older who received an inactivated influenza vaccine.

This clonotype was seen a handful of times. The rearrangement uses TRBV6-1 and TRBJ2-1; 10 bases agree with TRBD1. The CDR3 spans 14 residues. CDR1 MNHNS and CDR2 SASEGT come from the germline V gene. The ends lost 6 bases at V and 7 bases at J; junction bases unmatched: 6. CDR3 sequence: CASRAGTGVNEQFF. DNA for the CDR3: TGTGCCAGCAGGGCCGGGACAGGGGTTAATGAGCAGTTCTTC.

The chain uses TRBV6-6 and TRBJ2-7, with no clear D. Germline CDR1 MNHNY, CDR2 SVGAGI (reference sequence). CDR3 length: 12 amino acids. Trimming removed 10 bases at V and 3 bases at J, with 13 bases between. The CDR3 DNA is TGTGCCATTCCCGTATTCCTCTACGAGCAGTACTTC. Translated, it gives CAIPVFLYEQYF.

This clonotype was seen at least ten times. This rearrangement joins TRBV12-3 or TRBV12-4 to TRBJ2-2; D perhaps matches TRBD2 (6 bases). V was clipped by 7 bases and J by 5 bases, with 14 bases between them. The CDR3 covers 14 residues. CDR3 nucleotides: TGTGCCAGCACCCGCGGAGGGCTTACCGGGGAGCTGTTTTTT. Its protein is CASTRGGLTGELFF.

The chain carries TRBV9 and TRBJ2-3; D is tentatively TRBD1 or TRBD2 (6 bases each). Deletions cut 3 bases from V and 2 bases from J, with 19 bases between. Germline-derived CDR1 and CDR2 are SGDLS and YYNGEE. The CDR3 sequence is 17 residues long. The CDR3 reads CASSANFGGRLTDTQYF. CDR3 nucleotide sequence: TGTGCCAGCAGCGCAAACTTTGGGGGGCGACTCACAGATACGCAGTATTTT. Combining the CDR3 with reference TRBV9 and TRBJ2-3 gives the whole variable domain DSGVTQTPKHLITATGQRVTLRCSPRSGDLSVYWYQQSLDQGLQFLIQYYNGEERAKGNILERFSAQQFPDLHSELNLSSLELGDSALYFCASSANFGGRLTDTQYFGPGTRLTVL.

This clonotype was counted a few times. This chain's CDR3 is CSARVLDWGNEQFF. In DNA form, the CDR3 reads TGCAGTGCTAGAGTCTTAGACTGGGGCAATGAGCAGTTCTTC. The chain carries TRBV20-1 and TRBJ2-1, with D unresolved. CDR1 is DFQATT, CDR2 SNEGSKA, per germline (reference sequence). V lost 1 base, J lost 6 bases, and 13 bases lay in between. The CDR3 loop spans 14 amino acids.

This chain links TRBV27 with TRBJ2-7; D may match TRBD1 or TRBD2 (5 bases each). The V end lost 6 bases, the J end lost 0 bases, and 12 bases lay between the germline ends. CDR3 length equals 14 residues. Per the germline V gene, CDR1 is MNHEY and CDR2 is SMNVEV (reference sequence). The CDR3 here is CASRGDGISYEQYF. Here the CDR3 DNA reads TGTGCCAGCAGGGGGGACGGGATCTCCTACGAGCAGTACTTC.

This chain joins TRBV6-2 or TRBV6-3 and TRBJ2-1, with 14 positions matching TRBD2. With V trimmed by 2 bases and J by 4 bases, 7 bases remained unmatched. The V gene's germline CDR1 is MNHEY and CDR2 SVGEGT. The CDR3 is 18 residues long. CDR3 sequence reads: CASSYGLAGGSYYNEQFF. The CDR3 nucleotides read TGTGCCAGCAGTTACGGACTAGCGGGGGGTTCGTATTACAATGAGCAGTTCTTC.

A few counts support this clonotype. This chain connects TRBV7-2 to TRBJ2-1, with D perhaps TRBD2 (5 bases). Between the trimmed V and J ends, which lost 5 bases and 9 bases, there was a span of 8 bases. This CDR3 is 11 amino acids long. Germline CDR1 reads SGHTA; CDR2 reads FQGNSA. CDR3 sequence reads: CASSAGIEQFF. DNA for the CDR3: TGTGCCAGCAGCGCCGGGATTGAGCAGTTCTTC.

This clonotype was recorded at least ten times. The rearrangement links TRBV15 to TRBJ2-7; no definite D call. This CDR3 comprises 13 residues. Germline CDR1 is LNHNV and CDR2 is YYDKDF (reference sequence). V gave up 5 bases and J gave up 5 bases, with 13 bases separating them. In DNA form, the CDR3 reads TGTGCCACCAGCCCACAACCGGGTAACGAGCAGTACTTC. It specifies CATSPQPGNEQYF. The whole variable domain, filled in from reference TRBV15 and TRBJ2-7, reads DAMVIQNPRYQVTQFGKPVTLSCSQTLNHNVMYWYQQKSSQAPKLLFHYYDKDFNNEADTPDNFQSRRPNTSFCFLDIRSPGLGDTAMYLCATSPQPGNEQYFGPGTRLTVT.

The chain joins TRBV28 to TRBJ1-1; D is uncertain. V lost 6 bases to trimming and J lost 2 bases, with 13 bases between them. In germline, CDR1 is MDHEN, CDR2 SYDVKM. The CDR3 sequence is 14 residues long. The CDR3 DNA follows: TGTGCCAGCAGGTTGACATCGCCAAACACTGAAGCTTTCTTT. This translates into CASRLTSPNTEAFF.

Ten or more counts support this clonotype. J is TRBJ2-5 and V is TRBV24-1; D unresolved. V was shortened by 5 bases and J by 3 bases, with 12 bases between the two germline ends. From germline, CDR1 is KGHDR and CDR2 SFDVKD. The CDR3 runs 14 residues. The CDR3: CATSGLAAEETQYF. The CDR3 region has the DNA TGTGCCACCAGTGGATTGGCAGCCGAAGAGACCCAGTACTTC.

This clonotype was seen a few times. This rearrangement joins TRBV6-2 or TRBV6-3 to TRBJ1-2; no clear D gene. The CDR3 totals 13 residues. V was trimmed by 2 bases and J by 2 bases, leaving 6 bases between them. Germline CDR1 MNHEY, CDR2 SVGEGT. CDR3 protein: CASSYGANYGYTF. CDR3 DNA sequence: TGTGCCAGCAGTTACGGTGCCAACTATGGCTACACCTTC.

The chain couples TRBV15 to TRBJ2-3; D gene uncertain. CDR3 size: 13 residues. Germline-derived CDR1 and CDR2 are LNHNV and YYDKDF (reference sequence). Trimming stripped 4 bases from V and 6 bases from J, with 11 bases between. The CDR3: CATSTDLADTQYF. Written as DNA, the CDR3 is TGTGCCACCAGCACGGATTTGGCGGATACGCAGTATTTT.

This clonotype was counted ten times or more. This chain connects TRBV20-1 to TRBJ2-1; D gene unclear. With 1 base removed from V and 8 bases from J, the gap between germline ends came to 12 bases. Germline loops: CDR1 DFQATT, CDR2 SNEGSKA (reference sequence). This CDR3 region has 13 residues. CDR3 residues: CSARGGGYDEQFF. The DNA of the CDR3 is TGCAGTGCTAGAGGAGGTGGTTACGATGAGCAGTTCTTC.

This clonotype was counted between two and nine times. This chain's CDR3 is CASSISGGTNEKLFF. The CDR3 region has the DNA TGTGCCAGCAGTATAAGTGGCGGAACTAATGAAAAACTGTTTTTT. The rearrangement links TRBV7-6 to TRBJ1-4; D gene uncertain. Trimming left V 6 bases short and J 1 base short, with 12 bases between. CDR1 is SGHVS, CDR2 FNYEAQ, per germline. The CDR3 length is 15 residues.

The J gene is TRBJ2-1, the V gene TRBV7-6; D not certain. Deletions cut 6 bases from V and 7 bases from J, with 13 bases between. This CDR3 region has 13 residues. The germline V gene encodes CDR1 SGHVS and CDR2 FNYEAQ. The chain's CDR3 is CASSSGNANEQFF. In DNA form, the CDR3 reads TGTGCCAGCAGTTCCGGTAACGCGAATGAGCAGTTCTTC.

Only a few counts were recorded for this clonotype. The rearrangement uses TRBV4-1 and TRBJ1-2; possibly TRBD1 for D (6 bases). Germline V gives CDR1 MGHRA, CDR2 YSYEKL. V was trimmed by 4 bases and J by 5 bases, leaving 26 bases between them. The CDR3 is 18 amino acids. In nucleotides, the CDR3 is TGCGCCAGCAGCCTTCTAATTCTCCAAGCCGGGACACCGTATGGCTACACCTTC. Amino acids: CASSLLILQAGTPYGYTF.

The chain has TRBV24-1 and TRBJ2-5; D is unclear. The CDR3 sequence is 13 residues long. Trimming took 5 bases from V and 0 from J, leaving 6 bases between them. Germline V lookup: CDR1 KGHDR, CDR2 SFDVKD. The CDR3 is CATSVAYQETQYF. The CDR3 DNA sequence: TGTGCCACCAGTGTCGCGTACCAAGAGACCCAGTACTTC.

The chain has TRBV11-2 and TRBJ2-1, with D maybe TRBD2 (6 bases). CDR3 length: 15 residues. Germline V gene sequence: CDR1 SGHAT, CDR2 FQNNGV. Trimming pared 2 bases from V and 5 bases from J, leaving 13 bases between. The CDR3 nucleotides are TGTGCCAGCAGCTTATCAATACGGGAGCACAATGAGCAGTTCTTC. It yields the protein CASSLSIREHNEQFF. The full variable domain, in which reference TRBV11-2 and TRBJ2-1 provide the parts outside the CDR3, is EAGVAQSPRYKIIEKRQSVAFWCNPISGHATLYWYQQILGQGPKLLIQFQNNGVVDDSQLPKDRFSAERLKGVDSTLKIQPAKLEDSAVYLCASSLSIREHNEQFFGPGTRLTVL.

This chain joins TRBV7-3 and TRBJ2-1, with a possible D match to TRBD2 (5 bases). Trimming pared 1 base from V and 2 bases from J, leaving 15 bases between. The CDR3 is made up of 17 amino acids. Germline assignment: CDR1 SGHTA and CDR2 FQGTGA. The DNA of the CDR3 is TGTGCCAGCAGCTTAAAGAGTTCGGACTCCGCCTACAATGAGCAGTTCTTC. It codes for CASSLKSSDSAYNEQFF.

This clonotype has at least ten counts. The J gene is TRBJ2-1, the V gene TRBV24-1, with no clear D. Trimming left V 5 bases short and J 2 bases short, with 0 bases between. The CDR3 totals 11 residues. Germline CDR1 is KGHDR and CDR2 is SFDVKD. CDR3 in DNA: TGTGCCACCAGTGCCTACAATGAGCAGTTCTTC. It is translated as CATSAYNEQFF.

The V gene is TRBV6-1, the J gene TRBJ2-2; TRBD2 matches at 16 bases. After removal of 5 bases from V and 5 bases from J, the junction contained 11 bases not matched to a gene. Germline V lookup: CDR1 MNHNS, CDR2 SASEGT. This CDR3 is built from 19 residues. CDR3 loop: CASSMGLAGGPQRTGELFF. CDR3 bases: TGTGCCAGCAGTATGGGACTAGCGGGAGGGCCCCAGAGGACCGGGGAGCTGTTTTTT.

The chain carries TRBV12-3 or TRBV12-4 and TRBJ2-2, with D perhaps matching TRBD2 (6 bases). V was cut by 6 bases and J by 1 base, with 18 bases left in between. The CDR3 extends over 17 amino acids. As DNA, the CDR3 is TGTGCCAGCAGGGGCGGTCTGGGGGGTAAGAACACCGGGGAGCTGTTTTTT. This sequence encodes CASRGGLGGKNTGELFF.

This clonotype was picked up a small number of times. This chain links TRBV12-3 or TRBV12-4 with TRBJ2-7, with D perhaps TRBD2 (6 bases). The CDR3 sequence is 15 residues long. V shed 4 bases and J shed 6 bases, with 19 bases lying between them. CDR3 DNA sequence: TGTGCCAGCAGTTGGGTTACTATAAGCGGGTCCGAGCAGTACTTC. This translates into CASSWVTISGSEQYF.

The CDR3 DNA reads TGTGCCAGCAGTCGCGGGACTAGCGCCTCCTACGAGCAGTACTTC. Its protein is CASSRGTSASYEQYF. The chain recombines TRBV7-8 with TRBJ2-7; 10 bases line up with TRBD2. This CDR3 contains 15 residues. The V gene end was trimmed by 6 bases and the J gene end by 0 bases; junction bases not matched to a gene: 5. Germline lookup yields CDR1 SGHVS and CDR2 FQNEAQ. The full variable domain, completed using reference TRBV7-8 and TRBJ2-7, is GAGVSQSPRYKVAKRGQDVALRCDPISGHVSLFWYQQALGQGPEFLTYFQNEAQLDKSGLPSDRFFAERPEGSVSTLKIQRTQQEDSAVYLCASSRGTSASYEQYFGPGTRLTVT.